What follows is one T cell receptor (beta chain) and its context. Using immunoSEQ multiplex PCR, the repertoire was profiled, and TCRdb retains in-frame clones only, with some absent. Among roughly 280,000 clones, approximately 90% were seen once, and the ten largest hold about 2.2%. Recruits, aged roughly 18 to 100 years, lived in 24 US areas. The data originate from a study of blood T cell repertoires in COVID-19. Study in general: The analysed material was cDNA or gDNA that came from T cells, B-cell-depleted T cells, or PBMCs.

There are 12 residues in the CDR3. V was trimmed by 5 bases and J by 7 bases, leaving 11 bases between them. Germline V gene data show CDR1 as SGHVS and CDR2 as FNYEAQ. This receptor was taken from a woman aged 18 to 35 who had recovered from COVID-19. The sample consisted of PBMCs or T cells enriched from blood (not recorded which). The J gene is TRBJ1-2, the V gene TRBV7-6, with D perhaps matching TRBD1 (6 bases). DNA for the CDR3: TGTGCCAGCAGCGACAACAGGGCTGGCTACACCTTC. Translated, it gives CASSDNRAGYTF.